The TCR beta chain described here comes from a study of shared clonotypes between healthy human individuals. Study-wide context: Contributing individuals were a couple of females and three males aged 18 to 49.

Naive CD8 populations comprised CD45RO-negative cells positively selected for CCR7, excluding terminally differentiated effector memory CD45RA+ cells. Sequenced by immunoSEQ multiplex PCR; TCRdb stores in-frame clones only, minus some. Counted here are more than 2 million clones, 93% occurring once; the ten biggest clones make up around 1.7%. The CDR3 runs 15 residues. Germline CDR1 SGHAT, CDR2 FQNNGV. Trimming took 4 bases from V and 6 from J; bases not matched to a gene: 9. Sequenced input: naive CD8+ T cells from PBMCs. This sequence was found in a man in his late teens or twenties in good health. Some clones in this sample may be carry-over from other donors' samples. The rearrangement links TRBV11-2 to TRBJ2-1; 7 nucleotides align to TRBD2. The CDR3 protein is CASSWGGGPANEQFF. DNA of the CDR3: TGTGCCAGCAGCTGGGGGGGTGGCCCAGCCAATGAGCAGTTCTTC.